This TCR beta chain derives from a study of beta chain features in type 1 diabetes. About the research overall: Healthy donors resembled patients in age, gender and cell yields.

The entirety of the isolated RNA underwent reverse transcription, so expressed TCRB transcripts were sequenced. Here immunoSEQ multiplex PCR was the method, and the copy in TCRdb shows in-frame clones only, minus some. The sample has about 180,000 clones; 10% to 15% are singletons. Points from the study as a whole: The naive, central memory and Treg TCRB repertoires showed an apparent similarity that was greater among patients than among healthy donors.

With regard to this clone: What it recognizes is unknown.

The CDR3 is 13 residues long. Deletions cut 4 bases from V and 5 bases from J, with 10 bases between. Germline CDR1 is SGDLS and CDR2 is YYNGEE. It was via CD45RO/CCR7/CD25/CD127/CD95/CD27 that CD4+ naive, central memory, regulatory and stem cell-like memory cells were sorted. Purity of each sorted population was above 95%. The source of this sequence is a woman aged 18-29 years in good health. Specimen: central memory CD4+ T cells from blood. The J gene is TRBJ2-1, the V gene TRBV9; possible D gene TRBD1, 6 bases. The CDR3 nucleotides read TGTGCCAGCAGCTCAGGGGTTAACAATGAGCAGTTCTTC. Translating gives CASSSGVNNEQFF. The full variable domain, completed using reference TRBV9 and TRBJ2-1, is DSGVTQTPKHLITATGQRVTLRCSPRSGDLSVYWYQQSLDQGLQFLIQYYNGEERAKGNILERFSAQQFPDLHSELNLSSLELGDSALYFCASSSGVNNEQFFGPGTRLTVL.